The 4 T cell receptor beta chains below come from one sample, sequenced in a study of blood T cell repertoires in COVID-19. The table came from immunoSEQ multiplex PCR; TCRdb's copy has only in-frame clones and leaves some out. The sample includes about 90,000 clones, approximately 75% seen only once; the top ten take around 13%. The sequencing input was peripheral blood. Receptor source: a human donor in a cohort sampled during active COVID-19.

The V call is TRBV9, the J call TRBJ2-2; 9 bases line up with TRBD2. J gave up 4 bases and V 1 base, and 2 bases lay outside the gene matches. The germline V gene encodes CDR1 SGDLS and CDR2 YYNGEE. The CDR3 contains 15 residues. The CDR3 spells CASSVMTSGTGELFF. As DNA, the CDR3 is TGTGCCAGCAGCGTAATGACTAGCGGCACCGGGGAGCTGTTTTTT.

This chain joins TRBV2 and TRBJ1-1; 10 bases align to TRBD1. The CDR3 covers 16 residues. The germline V gene has CDR1 SNHLY and CDR2 FYNNEI. Germline trimming cut 6 bases from V and 0 bases from J; bases unmatched to any gene: 7. In nucleotides, the CDR3 is TGTGCCAGCAGGAGGGACAGGGGCAAAATGAACACTGAAGCTTTCTTT. This codes for CASRRDRGKMNTEAFF.

V and J are TRBV7-3 and TRBJ2-1, with a possible D match to TRBD2 (7 bases). The V gene's germline CDR1 is SGHTA and CDR2 FQGTGA. The CDR3 contains 15 residues. The V gene lost 5 bases and the J gene lost 7 bases, with 18 bases spanning the gap. This CDR3 is CASSPRRAGANEQFF. The CDR3 coding sequence is TGTGCCAGCAGCCCCCGGCGGGCGGGGGCAAATGAGCAGTTCTTC. The whole variable domain, remainder taken from reference TRBV7-3 and TRBJ2-1, is GAGVSQTPSNKVTEKGKYVELRCDPISGHTALYWYRQSLGQGPEFLIYFQGTGAADDSGLPNDRFFAVRPEGSVSTLKIQRTERGDSAVYLCASSPRRAGANEQFFGPGTRLTVL.

This chain connects TRBV30 to TRBJ2-2, with TRBD1 matching 11 bases. Germline CDR1 and CDR2: GTSNPN and SVGIG (reference sequence). V lost 5 bases to trimming and J lost 5 bases; unmatched junction nucleotides: 4. This CDR3 comprises 14 residues. The CDR3 DNA reads as TGTGCCTGGGTGGGACAGGGGGTAACCGGGGAGCTGTTTTTT. As protein: CAWVGQGVTGELFF.